This T cell receptor beta chain was retrieved from a study of T cells expressing NK-cell markers. Study as a whole: The eight sequenced donors comprised seven who were HCMV-seropositive and one who was seronegative.

Each CDR3 protein gets one entry in TCRdb, which reprocessed the 5' RACE reads and gives no DNA. The sample's table shows roughly 430,000 distinct CDR3 sequences. The CDR3 runs 13 residues. The germline V gene has CDR1 MNHNS and CDR2 SASEGT. The J gene is TRBJ2-5, the V gene TRBV6-1. The sample was blood T cells: a sorted CD56 or NKG2C T cell subset, CD4+ or CD8+ T cells, or bulk PBMC T cells (not recorded which). This receptor was obtained from a woman aged 18-69 years in good health. CDR3 loop: CASIGGFQETQYF.